Listed below are T cell receptor beta chains from one sample, sequenced in a study of T cells in Graves' hyperthyroidism and ophthalmopathy. TCRdb processed the multiplex PCR reads anew with MiXCR; each CDR3 protein has one entry. The table includes more than 550,000 distinct CDR3 sequences, 15% to 20% detected once. Sequencing was performed on blood. These receptors all stem from a man between 45 and 60 years old with Graves' hyperthyroidism. Both conserved end residues are part of each CDR3. A D gene is named only where the DNA matches it firmly. The size of a clone is reported for some rows only, either as once, few or many, or as a class for expanded clones.

cdr3_nt cdr3_aa clone_size j_call d_call cdr3_length v_call
TGTGCCAGCAGCCCCGTCGGTCAAGAGACCCAGTACTTC CASSPVGQETQYF few TRBJ2-5 NA 13 TRBV11-2
TGTGCCAGCAGTTTACCAACAGGGGGCCCCTCCTATGGCTACACCTTC CASSLPTGGPSYGYTF NA TRBJ1-2 TRBD1 16 TRBV28
TGTGCCAGCAGTAAGACGGGAGCCTCCTACAATGAGCAGTTCTTC CASSKTGASYNEQFF few TRBJ2-1 NA 15 TRBV6-1
TGTGCCAGCAGCAAGAGCAGCCTCTCCTACGAGCAGTACTTC CASSKSSLSYEQYF NA TRBJ2-7 NA 14 TRBV9
TGTGCCATCAGCAGACTAGCTACGGAGCAGTACTTC CAISRLATEQYF NA TRBJ2-7 TRBD2 12 TRBV10-3
TGTGCCAGCAGCAATGGTTTCAACTATGGCTACACCTTC CASSNGFNYGYTF NA TRBJ1-2 NA 13 TRBV27
TGTGCCAGCAGCGTAGGGCAGGGGCGCTACAATGAGCAGTTCTTC CASSVGQGRYNEQFF NA TRBJ2-1 NA 15 TRBV9
TGTGCCAGCAGCTTAATCTCGGCAGGGGGCGTTACTGAAGCTTTCTTT CASSLISAGGVTEAFF NA TRBJ1-1 TRBD1 16 TRBV7-9
TGTGCCAGCAGCTTGGCCTCCGGACAGGGAAACTACGAGCAGTACTTC CASSLASGQGNYEQYF NA TRBJ2-7 TRBD1 16 TRBV5-4
TGTGCCAGCAGCTCCGACAGGGATTTCACCGGGGAGCTGTTTTTT CASSSDRDFTGELFF many TRBJ2-2 TRBD1 15 TRBV11-3
TGTGCCAGTAGTACTTTCCGGGACAGAGTTAGCTCTGGGGCCAACGTCCCGACTTTC CASSTFRDRVSSGANVPTF few TRBJ2-6 TRBD1 19 TRBV19
TGTGCCTGGAGGCGGGACAGGGGGGCCTATGGCTACACCTTC CAWRRDRGAYGYTF few TRBJ1-2 TRBD1 14 TRBV30